This T cell receptor (beta chain) stems from a study of T cell repertoires in cytomegalovirus infection. About the research overall: Recently identified HLA-C-restricted and well-studied HLA-B-restricted CMV epitopes were used. Study outcomes and limitations: Carriers of CMV and the relevant HLA type were discriminated by public TCR beta frequency. Across the ex vivo response, the dominant clonotypes were HLA-C-restricted CMV-specific TCR beta clonotypes.

A note on this clonotype: Its antigen is unidentified.

The CDR3 loop spans 15 amino acids. Germline CDR1 reads LGHNA; CDR2 reads YSLEER. V shed 0 bases and J shed 4 bases, with 13 bases lying between them. TCRdb re-called the reads through MiXCR, storing one row per CDR3 protein. The repertoire includes some 350,000 distinct CDR3 sequences, about 35% of them detected once, and approximately 12% sits in the top ten. The receptor comes from a human donor in good health (CMV status not recorded). Some clones in this sample may be carry-over from other donors' samples. The sample was cultured PBMCs, taken from culture after CMV antigen stimulation. The J gene is TRBJ2-7, the V gene TRBV4-3; the D is unclear. The CDR3 spells CASSQELLGAYEQYF. In nucleotides, the CDR3 is TGCGCCAGCAGCCAAGAACTTCTCGGAGCTTACGAGCAGTACTTC.